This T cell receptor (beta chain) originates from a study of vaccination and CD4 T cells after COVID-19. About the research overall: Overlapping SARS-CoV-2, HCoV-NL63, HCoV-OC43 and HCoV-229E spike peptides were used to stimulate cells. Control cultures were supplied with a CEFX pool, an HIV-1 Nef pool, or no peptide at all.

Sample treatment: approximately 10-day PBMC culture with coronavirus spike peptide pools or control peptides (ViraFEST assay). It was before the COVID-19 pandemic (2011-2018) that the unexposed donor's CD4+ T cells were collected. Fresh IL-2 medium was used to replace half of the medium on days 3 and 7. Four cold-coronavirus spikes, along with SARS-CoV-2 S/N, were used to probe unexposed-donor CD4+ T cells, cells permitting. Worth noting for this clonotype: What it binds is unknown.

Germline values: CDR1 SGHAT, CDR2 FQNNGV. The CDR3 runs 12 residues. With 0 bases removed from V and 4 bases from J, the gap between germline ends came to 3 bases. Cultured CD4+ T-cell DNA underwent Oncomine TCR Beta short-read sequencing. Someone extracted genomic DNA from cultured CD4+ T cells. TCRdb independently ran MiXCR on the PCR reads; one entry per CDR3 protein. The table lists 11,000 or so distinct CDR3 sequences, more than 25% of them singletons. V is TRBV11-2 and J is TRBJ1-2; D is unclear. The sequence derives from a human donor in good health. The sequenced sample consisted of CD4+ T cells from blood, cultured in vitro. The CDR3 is CASSLDSYGYTF. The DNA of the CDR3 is TGTGCCAGCAGCTTAGACAGCTATGGCTACACCTTC.